This TCR beta chain was sequenced in a study of Tregs in tolerant kidney transplant recipients. Unstimulated regulatory T cells (CD4+CD25+CD127-), CD4+CD25- non-regulatory cells, CD4 and CD8 cells were FACS-sorted from thawed PBMCs. Germline CDR1 ENHRY, CDR2 SYGVKD. The CDR3 spans 16 residues. V trimming: 4 bases; J trimming: 3 bases; junction bases outside the gene matches: 7. Worth noting for this clone: Read coverage stops 3 residues before the CDR3 terminus; the germline J gene supplies the remainder.

TCRdb's table, derived via immunoSEQ multiplex PCR, lists solely in-frame clones and lacks some. Its table lists tens of thousands of clones. Here the sequenced sample was CD4+ T cells from blood, taken before the transplant. This receptor was obtained from a human donor who received a combined kidney and bone marrow transplant. The chain carries TRBV10-3 and TRBJ2-3; the match to TRBD2 covers 10 bases. CDR3 sequence: CAISGGGAGGTDTQYF. Incomplete CDR3 DNA: TGTGCCATCAGTGGAGGCGGAGCGGGGGGGACAGATACG.